This TCR beta chain was sequenced in a study of vaccination effects on CD4 cells after COVID-19. Trimming removed 8 bases from V and 5 bases from J; junction bases left unmatched: 7. Germline values: CDR1 LNHDA, CDR2 SQIVND (reference sequence). The CDR3 extends over 13 amino acids. This clone was counted a few times. What it binds is unknown. Only in-frame clones appear in the TCRdb table, and some are missing; sequencing was by immunoSEQ multiplex PCR. The sample contains around 26,000 clones, 69% of which appear only once. Antigen-specific CD4+ T cells were expanded (with viral peptide pools) by the ViraFEST assay ahead of sequencing. Upon completion of 10 to 11 days in culture, CD4+ T cells were isolated. Vaccination of participants consisted of two doses of either the BNT162b2 or mRNA-1273 vaccine.

This TCR was sampled from a human donor who received a COVID-19 vaccine. This specimen consisted of CD4+ T cells from PBMCs cultured with SARS-CoV-2 spike peptides, obtained after COVID-19 vaccination. The V call is TRBV19, the J call TRBJ1-1; 8 bases line up with TRBD1. CDR3 bases: TGTGCCAGTGTAATACAGGGGGGGACTGAAGCTTTCTTT. Its translation is CASVIQGGTEAFF.